The 7 T cell receptor beta chains in this list originate from one sample, sequenced in a study of T cell repertoires in cytomegalovirus infection. The antigens of these receptors remain unknown. TCRdb used MiXCR to reprocess the reads, holding one entry per CDR3 protein. The profile covers hundreds of thousands of distinct CDR3 sequences, with approximately 33% appearing a single time and 18% taken by the ten largest. The input for sequencing was cultured PBMCs, taken from culture after CMV antigen stimulation. The receptors stem from a human donor in good health (CMV status not recorded). Some clones in this sample may be carry-over from other donors' samples.

V and J are TRBV6-1 and TRBJ1-1; 7 bases agree with TRBD1. The germline V gene has CDR1 MNHNS and CDR2 SASEGT. This CDR3 comprises 13 residues. The V gene end was trimmed by 6 bases and the J gene end by 3 bases; junction bases not matched to a gene: 4. CDR3 DNA sequence: TGTGCCAGCAGGCGGGACAGACACACTGAAGCTTTCTTT. It specifies CASRRDRHTEAFF.

This clonotype has a handful of counts. J is TRBJ1-3 and V is TRBV7-2; 9 nucleotides align to TRBD1. The V gene end was trimmed by 3 bases and the J gene end by 4 bases; junction bases not matched to a gene: 4. The CDR3 is 15 residues long. Germline CDR1 is SGHTA and CDR2 is FQGNSA. CDR3 region: CASSFTGGVGNTIYF. Here the CDR3 DNA reads TGTGCCAGCAGCTTTACAGGGGGCGTAGGAAACACCATATATTTT. Full variable domain (rest looked up from reference TRBV7-2 and TRBJ1-3): GAGVSQSPSNKVTEKGKDVELRCDPISGHTALYWYRQSLGQGLEFLIYFQGNSAPDKSGLPSDRFSAERTGGSVSTLTIQRTQQEDSAVYLCASSFTGGVGNTIYFGEGSWLTVV.

The chain carries TRBV9 and TRBJ2-7; 14 bases fit TRBD2. With V trimmed by 2 bases and J by 1 base, 5 bases remained unmatched. The CDR3 runs 17 residues. Germline assignment: CDR1 SGDLS and CDR2 YYNGEE. DNA for the CDR3: TGTGCCAGCAGCGTCGGACTAGCGGGAGGCCCGTCCTACGAGCAGTACTTC. Its protein is CASSVGLAGGPSYEQYF. The variable domain in full, completed from reference TRBV9 and TRBJ2-7, reads DSGVTQTPKHLITATGQRVTLRCSPRSGDLSVYWYQQSLDQGLQFLIQYYNGEERAKGNILERFSAQQFPDLHSELNLSSLELGDSALYFCASSVGLAGGPSYEQYFGPGTRLTVT.

The chain uses TRBV7-2 and TRBJ2-5; D is unresolved. The germline CDR1 and CDR2 sequences are SGHTA and FQGNSA. Trimming shortened V by 2 bases and J by 5 bases, and 12 bases separated the two germline ends. The CDR3 consists of 14 residues. The chain's CDR3 is CASSLMFRAETQYF. The CDR3 DNA sequence: TGTGCCAGCAGCTTAATGTTTAGGGCCGAGACCCAGTACTTC.

The chain links TRBV20-1 to TRBJ1-1; D is unclear. Germline V gene lookup returns CDR1 DFQATT and CDR2 SNEGSKA (reference sequence). V lost 1 base to trimming and J lost 0 bases, with 9 bases between them. The CDR3 totals 14 residues. Here the CDR3 reads CSARVVGMNTEAFF. In nucleotides, the CDR3 is TGCAGTGCTAGAGTTGTTGGTATGAACACTGAAGCTTTCTTT.

The rearrangement joins TRBV6-5 to TRBJ1-1, with 7 bases matching TRBD1. The V gene end was trimmed by 7 bases and the J gene end by 2 bases; junction bases not matched to a gene: 7. CDR1 is MNHEY and CDR2 is SVGAGI in the germline V gene. This CDR3 contains 14 residues. The CDR3 reads CASNVYRGNTEAFF. As DNA, the CDR3 is TGTGCCAGCAATGTATACAGGGGAAACACTGAAGCTTTCTTT.

V is TRBV4-1 and J is TRBJ2-1; 8 nucleotides agree with TRBD1. V dropped 0 bases and J dropped 6; count of bases not matched to a gene: 10. Germline V gene data show CDR1 as MGHRA and CDR2 as YSYEKL. This CDR3 is 17 amino acids long. CDR3 region: CASSQDLHRGVFNEQFF. In DNA form, the CDR3 reads TGCGCCAGCAGCCAAGATCTTCACAGGGGGGTTTTCAATGAGCAGTTCTTC.